This T cell receptor beta chain was documented in a study of cytomegalovirus exposure and HLA in healthy donors. Study overall: A prior analysis found roughly 100 million unique TCR beta sequences from some 200 million T cells. Findings and caveats of the study: HLA alleles were associated with around 17,000 TCR beta sequences in a later analysis at 0.05 false discovery rate. Later examination showed HLA-associated TCR beta chains had greater clonal expansion than equally common others.

Regarding this clone: Its target is unknown.

V gave up 1 base and J gave up 0 bases; unmatched junction bases: 4. The length of the CDR3 is 16 residues. The V gene's germline CDR1 is SGHTA and CDR2 FQGNSA. The primer mix had 60 Vbeta and 13 Jbeta primers. Profiling relied on immunoSEQ multiplex PCR, and the TCRdb table lists in-frame clones only, not all of them. The sample carries around 88,000 clones, around four fifths recorded once. The J gene is TRBJ2-3, the V gene TRBV7-2; 7 nucleotides agree with TRBD2. The sequenced material came from PBMCs. The sequence derives from a man in his fifties or sixties in good health and CMV-seropositive. CDR3 nucleotide sequence: TGTGCCAGCAGCTTAGTGGGGGGGACTAGCACAGATACGCAGTATTTT. It is translated as CASSLVGGTSTDTQYF.